The rows below give T cell receptor beta chains drawn from one sample of a study of post-analysis software for immune sequencing data. TCRdb re-derived calls from the PCR reads in MiXCR, one entry per CDR3 protein. The table shows almost 700,000 distinct CDR3 sequences, with 59% occurring only once. Sequencing was performed on blood. Source of these receptors: a girl aged 2-10 years with multiple sclerosis. The CDR3 runs from the conserved cysteine through the conserved F or W. D genes are given only for firm matches. The size of a clone is reported for some rows only, either as once, few or many, or as a class for expanded clones.

>TRBV24-1|.|TRBD1|TRBJ2-1
TGTGCCACCAGTGATCCCGGGACAGGGGACGGGAATGAGCAGTTCTTC
CATSDPGTGDGNEQFF
>TRBV21-1|.|.|TRBJ2-5
TGTGCCAGCGTTAGCCCTTCCTACAGGCAGGCTGAGACCCAGTACTTC
CASVSPSYRQAETQYF
>TRBV7-9|few|TRBD2|TRBJ2-1
TGTGCCAGCAGCCCCTGGACTAGCGGGAGGGATAATGAGCAGTTCTTC
CASSPWTSGRDNEQFF
>TRBV12-3/TRBV12-4|few|.|TRBJ2-5
TGTGCCAGCAGGGGTTCTTCCGCCTTCCAAGAGACCCAGTACTTC
CASRGSSAFQETQYF
>TRBV7-2|.|TRBD1|TRBJ2-1
TGTGCCAGCAGCTTGACAGGGGGCAATTACAATGAGCAGTTCTTC
CASSLTGGNYNEQFF
>TRBV3-1|.|.|TRBJ2-1
TGTGCCAGCAGCCAAGGTGTTTCTTCGCAGTTCTTC
CASSQGVSSQFF
>TRBV25-1|.|TRBD2|TRBJ2-1
TGTGCCAGCAGTGAATACGTTACTAGCGAAGATGAGCAGTTCTTC
CASSEYVTSEDEQFF
>TRBV28|.|TRBD1|TRBJ1-2
TGTGCCAGCAGACGACAGGGGATGGCGGATGGCTACACCTTC
CASRRQGMADGYTF
>TRBV15|.|.|TRBJ1-4
TGTGCCACCAGCAGAGAAAGAAGGGAAAAACTGTTTTTT
CATSRERREKLFF
>TRBV28|.|.|TRBJ1-1
TGTGCCACCCTCCAGTGGAACACTGAAGCTTTCTTT
CATLQWNTEAFF
>TRBV2|.|TRBD1|TRBJ2-5
TGTGCCAGCAGTGCGGGCAGGGGGCAAGAGGAGTACCAAGAGACCCAGTACTTC
CASSAGRGQEEYQETQYF
>TRBV12-3/TRBV12-4|.|.|TRBJ1-1
TGTGCCAGCAGTTTTCAGCGATTGAACACTGAAGCTTTCTTT
CASSFQRLNTEAFF
>TRBV6-1|.|TRBD2|TRBJ2-5
TGTGCCAGCACCGGACTAGCGGGATCGGAAGAGACCCAGTACTTC
CASTGLAGSEETQYF
>TRBV20-1|.|.|TRBJ1-6
TGCAGTGCTAGAGATACACAAGGAGGCTCACCCCTCCACTTT
CSARDTQGGSPLHF
>TRBV5-1|.|.|TRBJ2-3
TGCGCTAGCAGCGCTCAGGCGGGGAGCAGCACAGATACGCAGTATTTT
CASSAQAGSSTDTQYF
>TRBV7-9|.|.|TRBJ1-1
TGTGCCAGCAGCCATAGATTATGGGAAGGAAGACCTGAAGCTTTCTTT
CASSHRLWEGRPEAFF
>TRBV11-2|many|.|TRBJ2-3
TGTGCCAGCAGCTTGGGGTACGATACGCAGTATTTT
CASSLGYDTQYF
>TRBV20-1|.|.|TRBJ1-2
TGCAGTGCTAGAAAGGTCCCGCGTATGTGGAACTATGGCTACACCTTC
CSARKVPRMWNYGYTF
>TRBV5-4|.|.|TRBJ1-1
TGTGCCCGCAGCGTGGTAACGGAAGGCGTAGCTTTCTTT
CARSVVTEGVAFF
>TRBV10-3|.|.|TRBJ2-3
TGTGCCATCAGTGAGTCAGTTAGCGGTAGCACGGATACGCAGTATTTT
CAISESVSGSTDTQYF
>TRBV25-1|.|TRBD1|TRBJ2-2
TGTGCCAGCAGTTCTGGACAGGGAGGGGAGCTGTTTTTT
CASSSGQGGELFF
>TRBV29-1|.|TRBD1|TRBJ1-2
TGCAGCGCGTCAATTCCCGGGACAGTCGATGGCTACACCTTC
CSASIPGTVDGYTF
>TRBV2|.|TRBD2|TRBJ2-1
TGTGCCAGCAAGGGGACTAGCGCCCTTACCAATGAGCAGTTCTTC
CASKGTSALTNEQFF
>TRBV29-1|.|.|TRBJ2-3
TGCAGCGTTGCCGGTACACATCAGTATTTT
CSVAGTHQYF
>TRBV2|.|TRBD1|TRBJ2-7
TGTGCCAGCAGATTGGGACAGTTCTACGAGCAGTACTTC
CASRLGQFYEQYF
>TRBV29-1|.|TRBD1|TRBJ2-2
TGCAGCGTTCGGACAGGGGCGAACACCGGGGAGCTGTTTTTT
CSVRTGANTGELFF
>TRBV12-3/TRBV12-4|.|TRBD1|TRBJ1-6
TGTGCCAGCAGTTCTGACAGGGGACTCTATAATTCACCCCTCCACTTT
CASSSDRGLYNSPLHF
>TRBV12-3/TRBV12-4|.|.|TRBJ2-7
TGTGCCAGCAGTTTAGAGGGGTTTGCAACCTACGAGCAGTACTTC
CASSLEGFATYEQYF
>TRBV9|few|TRBD2|TRBJ2-5
TGTGCCAGCAGCGTAGCCCTAGCGGGGAGCCAAGAGACCCAGTACTTC
CASSVALAGSQETQYF
>TRBV3-1|.|.|TRBJ2-5
TGTGCCAGCAGCCGGACAGTTTCCCAAGAGACCCAGTACTTC
CASSRTVSQETQYF
>TRBV6-6|.|TRBD1|TRBJ2-1
TGTGCCAGCAGTTTCCCCGGGACAGGGGGTGATGAGCAGTTCTTC
CASSFPGTGGDEQFF